The clone carrying this T cell receptor beta chain was counted ten times or more. Its antigen is undetermined. This sample was included in a study of identical twins. General study results and limits: With monozygotic twins, out-of-frame TCR alpha sharing exceeded what models estimated. Cord blood beta clonotypes that were abundant carried fewer insertions, and memory repertoires showed no such trend.

The CDR3 is 16 amino acids. Germline CDR1 and CDR2: SGHRS and YFSETQ. V lost 2 bases to trimming and J lost 7 bases, with 19 bases between them. Carrying unique molecular identifiers, the cDNA also gained a universal primer site through template switching. Via MiXCR, TCRdb re-called the 5' RACE reads, giving one row per CDR3 protein. Here the sample spans around 670,000 distinct CDR3 sequences, 6% to 6.5% being singletons. The receptor comes from a man aged 18-30 years in good health. J is TRBJ2-1 and V is TRBV5-1, with D perhaps matching TRBD2 (5 bases). The sample taken for sequencing was naive T cells sorted from blood. CDR3 protein: CASSFLMGALGNEQFF. The CDR3 DNA reads TGCGCCAGCAGCTTTCTGATGGGAGCTCTTGGGAATGAGCAGTTCTTC.